This TCR beta chain was obtained from a study of blood T cell repertoires in COVID-19. Study information: Samples of COVID-19 (acute and convalescent) were obtained from the United States, Italy and Spain.

Produced via immunoSEQ multiplex PCR; TCRdb's table is partial and in-frame only. The sample has just over 300,000 clones; roughly 86% are singletons. The TCR sequence derives from a woman aged 30 to 39 with COVID-19, enrolled during active disease. The specimen was peripheral blood.

The CDR3 DNA reads as TGTGCCAGCAGCGTAGATGGACAGGGGGCTTTTGGGGACTACACCTTC. It translates to CASSVDGQGAFGDYTF. This chain connects TRBV9 to TRBJ1-2, with 11 bases fitting TRBD1. Germline V gene data show CDR1 as SGDLS and CDR2 as YYNGEE. The CDR3 runs 16 residues. V dropped 0 bases and J dropped 10; count of bases not matched to a gene: 11.